These T cell receptor beta chains were read from a single sample in a study of blood T cell repertoires in COVID-19. Clones were read by immunoSEQ multiplex PCR, and TCRdb kept only the in-frame ones, dropping some. The repertoire holds 250,000 or so clones, about nine tenths seen once, with less than 3% in the top ten. The specimen sequenced was peripheral blood. The source of these receptors is a woman aged 25 to 39 with active or convalescent COVID-19. Each CDR3 is given without its conserved first and last residue. A D gene is named only where the DNA matches it firmly.

D gene	V gene	CDR3 length	CDR3 protein
TRBD1	TRBV6-5	12	ASSRDRVLYGYT
-	TRBV10-1	17	ASSEEAYRPHSGANVLT
-	TRBV6-5	10	AAGGRSYGYT
-	TRBV6-5	11	ASREQGNYGYT
-	TRBV9	13	ASSPRDSNTGELF
-	TRBV6-1	12	ASSEGLHSYEQY
TRBD1	TRBV5-1	13	ASSSWGTANEKLF
-	TRBV15	13	ATSRDTASTDTQY
TRBD2	TRBV14	15	ASSQGIAGGFQETQY
-	TRBV5-1	12	ASRVSGDSYEQY
TRBD1	TRBV5-6	13	ASSFRDRGAYGYT
TRBD1	TRBV3-1/TRBV3-2	14	ASSQVRRQGNYEQY
-	TRBV5-1	16	ASSLVPTAQGITDTQY
-	TRBV6-5	13	ASSYNSGRGTEAF
-	TRBV6-6	13	ASSLYTGSGNTIY
-	TRBV3-1/TRBV3-2	16	ASSQEDQGLATNEKLF
-	TRBV6-1	14	ASSEAFGVRAYGYT